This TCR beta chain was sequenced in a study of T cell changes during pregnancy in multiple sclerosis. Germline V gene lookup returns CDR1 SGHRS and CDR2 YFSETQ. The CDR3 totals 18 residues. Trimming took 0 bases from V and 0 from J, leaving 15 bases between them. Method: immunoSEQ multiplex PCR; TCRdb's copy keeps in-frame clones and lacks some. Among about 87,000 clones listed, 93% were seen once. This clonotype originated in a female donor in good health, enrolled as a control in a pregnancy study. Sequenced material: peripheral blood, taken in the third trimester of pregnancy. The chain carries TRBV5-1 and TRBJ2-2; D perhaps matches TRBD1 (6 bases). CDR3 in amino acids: CASSLEPGDAANTGELFF. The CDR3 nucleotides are TGCGCCAGCAGCTTGGAGCCAGGGGACGCCGCGAACACCGGGGAGCTGTTTTTT.